This T cell receptor (beta chain) was sequenced during a study of breast tumors, draining lymph nodes, adjacent tissues. In TCRdb, the multiplex PCR reads were re-called with MiXCR into one record per CDR3 protein. The sample yields about 100,000 distinct CDR3 sequences, 21% seen once. The study's findings and limits: Tumor TCR diversity was below lymph nodes but above nontumor tissue. Luminal-like breast cancer showed significantly higher tumor–nontumor repertoire similarity than basal-like.

Axillary draining lymph nodes of breast cancer patients supplied the node samples. In germline, CDR1 is LNHDA, CDR2 SQIVND (reference sequence). CDR3 length: 14 amino acids. V was pared by 7 bases and J by 7 bases, with 10 bases of the junction left unmatched. This clonotype occurred many times. Its antigen is as yet unknown. The chain couples TRBV19 to TRBJ1-2; 9 bases are a match to TRBD1. The receptor comes from a female donor with breast cancer. Some clones in this sample may be carry-over from other donors' samples. Sequencing used axillary lymph node tissue. CDR3 sequence: CASNQPGQGTGYTF. The CDR3 DNA reads as TGTGCCAGTAATCAGCCGGGACAGGGAACTGGCTACACCTTC.